The rows below give T cell receptor beta chains drawn from one sample of a study of beta chain features in type 1 diabetes. The assay was immunoSEQ multiplex PCR, and TCRdb's table has in-frame clones only and misses some. Here the sample spans roughly 330,000 clones, roughly 13% being singletons. Sequenced sample: naive CD4+ T cells from blood. The receptors were gathered from a woman aged 18-30 years with type 1 diabetes. Each CDR3 is given with its conserved first and last residue. Each record gives: D gene, clone size, J gene, V gene, CDR3 protein, CDR3 DNA. A D gene is named only where the DNA matches it firmly. Size values are once, few and many counts, or a class for expanded clones, and some rows have none.

. . TRBJ2-3 TRBV29-1 CSDARTPSTDTQYF TGCAGCGATGCACGGACACCAAGCACAGATACGCAGTATTTT
. few TRBJ2-5 TRBV21-1 CASSLGQEIKETQYF TGTGCCAGCAGCCTCGGACAGGAGATCAAAGAGACCCAGTACTTC
. . TRBJ1-2 TRBV28 CASSSPGEVYGYTF TGTGCCAGCAGTTCGCCCGGTGAGGTCTATGGCTACACCTTC
. . TRBJ2-1 TRBV30 CAWGDNNEQFF TGTGCCTGGGGGGACAACAATGAGCAGTTCTTC
TRBD2 . TRBJ2-5 TRBV5-1 CASSSTPSGSSETQYF TGCGCCAGCAGCTCCACTCCTAGCGGGAGTTCGGAGACCCAGTACTTC
TRBD1 few TRBJ2-3 TRBV7-8 CASSPRTGVTTDTQYF TGTGCCAGCAGCCCCAGGACAGGGGTTACGACAGATACGCAGTATTTT
. few TRBJ2-5 TRBV23-1 CASTLPVGEEETQYF TGCGCCAGCACCCTCCCGGTGGGGGAGGAGGAGACCCAGTACTTC
. few TRBJ2-1 TRBV12-2 CASRLVLAGGPASYNEQFF TGTGCAAGTCGCTTAGTTCTAGCGGGAGGTCCCGCCTCCTACAATGAGCAGTTCTTC
. few TRBJ2-1 TRBV12-5 CASGYPYLSLNEQFF TGTGCTAGTGGTTACCCTTACCTTAGCCTCAATGAGCAGTTCTTC
. few TRBJ2-3 TRBV19 CASSVGEADTQYF TGTGCCAGCAGCGTCGGGGAGGCAGATACGCAGTATTTT
. few TRBJ2-3 TRBV25-1 CASHQGLGTQYF TGTGCCAGCCACCAGGGACTCGGTACGCAGTATTTT
TRBD2 once TRBJ2-7 TRBV7-2 CASSSTSGRGDEQYF TGTGCCAGCAGCTCGACTAGCGGGAGAGGCGACGAGCAGTACTTC
. . TRBJ1-2 TRBV5-1 CASSLGRGYGYTF TGCGCCAGCAGCTTGGGGAGGGGTTATGGCTACACCTTC
. few TRBJ1-2 TRBV19 CASSIDLRPGYGYTF TGTGCCAGTAGTATAGACCTCCGACCGGGGTATGGCTACACCTTC
. few TRBJ2-1 TRBV5-1 CASSLVAGPTSTVF TGCGCCAGCAGCTTGGTGGCGGGACCTACCTCTACGGTCTTC
TRBD2 few TRBJ2-1 TRBV7-8 CASSPREGTYNEQFF TGTGCCAGCAGCCCTCGGGAGGGCACCTACAATGAGCAGTTCTTC
. . TRBJ2-1 TRBV5-4 CASSLETSSYNEQFF TGTGCCAGCAGCTTGGAAACCAGCTCCTACAATGAGCAGTTCTTC
. . TRBJ1-5 TRBV15 CATSRDDGGYQPQHF TGTGCCACCAGCAGAGATGACGGGGGTTATCAGCCCCAGCATTTT
. few TRBJ1-2 TRBV29-1 CSVDLTRPRGRANYGYTF TGCAGCGTTGACCTCACCCGGCCCAGAGGAAGAGCTAACTATGGCTACACCTTC
. few TRBJ1-1 TRBV7-2 CASSSQGSAEAFF TGTGCCAGCAGCTCACAGGGTAGCGCTGAAGCTTTCTTT
. . TRBJ2-3 TRBV4-3 CASSQDLSTDTQYF TGCGCCAGCAGCCAAGATCTGAGCACAGATACGCAGTATTTT
TRBD1 . TRBJ1-1 TRBV28 CASKTGMNTEAFF TGTGCCAGTAAGACAGGGATGAACACTGAAGCTTTCTTT
. few TRBJ2-3 TRBV30 CAWNANQGDTQYF TGTGCCTGGAATGCCAACCAGGGGGATACGCAGTATTTT
TRBD2 . TRBJ2-1 TRBV27 CASSSGRGGQFF TGTGCCAGCAGTTCAGGGAGGGGAGGGCAGTTCTTC
. few TRBJ2-5 TRBV2 CASRAEALETQYF TGTGCCAGCAGAGCGGAGGCCCTAGAGACCCAGTACTTC
. few TRBJ2-5 TRBV5-6 CASSLEGGPGETQYF TGTGCCAGCAGCCTCGAAGGAGGGCCTGGAGAGACCCAGTACTTC
. . TRBJ2-1 TRBV30 CAWSVWKGGYNEQFF TGTGCCTGGAGTGTATGGAAGGGGGGGTACAATGAGCAGTTCTTC
TRBD1 few TRBJ2-7 TRBV7-3 CASSYTGAYEQYF TGTGCCAGCAGTTACACAGGGGCCTACGAGCAGTACTTC
. . TRBJ2-1 TRBV7-9 CASSLASGRYNEQFF TGTGCCAGCAGCCTAGCGAGCGGTCGGTACAATGAGCAGTTCTTC
. . TRBJ1-1 TRBV18 CATLAVGFQLMNTEAFF TGTGCCACCCTGGCGGTTGGATTCCAACTCATGAACACTGAAGCTTTCTTT
. few TRBJ2-7 TRBV30 CAWSVGRDKQYF TGTGCCTGGAGTGTGGGGAGGGACAAGCAGTACTTC
. few TRBJ2-5 TRBV19 CASSIGAAYQETQYF TGTGCCAGTAGTATAGGGGCAGCTTACCAAGAGACCCAGTACTTC
TRBD2 . TRBJ2-1 TRBV4-1 CASSLPLAGPYNEQFF TGCGCCAGCAGCCTCCCACTAGCGGGGCCTTACAATGAGCAGTTCTTC
TRBD2 few TRBJ2-3 TRBV6-5 CASYPAGETDTQYF TGTGCCAGCTATCCAGCGGGAGAGACAGATACGCAGTATTTT
TRBD2 . TRBJ2-7 TRBV27 CASSLRSWTSGLMGNEQYF TGTGCCAGCAGTTTAAGGTCATGGACTAGCGGACTTATGGGGAACGAGCAGTACTTC
. . TRBJ2-2 TRBV4-1 CASSQEPRVGELFF TGCGCCAGCAGCCAGGAACCCAGGGTCGGGGAGCTGTTTTTT
TRBD2 few TRBJ2-1 TRBV12-5 CASGLFREGEQFF TGTGCTAGTGGTTTGTTCCGGGAGGGTGAGCAGTTCTTC
TRBD1 . TRBJ2-5 TRBV5-4 CASSLVPQGAGETQYF TGTGCCAGCAGCTTGGTGCCACAGGGGGCCGGGGAGACCCAGTACTTC
TRBD1 . TRBJ2-7 TRBV27 CASSPRQGGAYEQYF TGTGCCAGCAGCCCAAGACAGGGGGGGGCCTACGAGCAGTACTTC
TRBD2 . TRBJ2-7 TRBV6-6 CASSYSKGGKTYEQYF TGTGCCAGCAGTTACTCGAAGGGAGGGAAGACCTACGAGCAGTACTTC
. . TRBJ2-1 TRBV12-5 CASGLALAAGHNEQFF TGTGCTAGTGGTTTAGCCTTAGCGGCGGGACACAATGAGCAGTTCTTC
TRBD1 . TRBJ1-5 TRBV30 CAWSRTGSNQPQHF TGTGCCTGGAGTAGGACAGGGAGCAATCAGCCCCAGCATTTT
TRBD1 few TRBJ2-1 TRBV19 CASSSRGLLNEQFF TGTGCCAGTAGCTCCAGGGGGCTCCTCAATGAGCAGTTCTTC
TRBD2 . TRBJ2-1 TRBV2 CASNARGLAGNEQFF TGTGCCAGCAACGCCCGGGGACTAGCGGGAAATGAGCAGTTCTTC
. . TRBJ1-2 TRBV29-1 CSVEDRGGSRHYGYTF TGCAGCGTTGAAGATCGGGGGGGTAGCCGGCACTATGGCTACACCTTC
. . TRBJ1-1 TRBV29-1 CSVPGRGGNAEAFF TGCAGCGTTCCTGGACGAGGCGGGAACGCTGAAGCTTTCTTT
. few TRBJ2-2 TRBV30 CAWSRGGGGELFF TGTGCCTGGAGTCGGGGTGGCGGCGGGGAGCTGTTTTTT
TRBD2 . TRBJ2-3 TRBV9 CASSVGPSGRITDTQYF TGTGCCAGCAGCGTAGGACCTAGCGGGAGAATCACAGATACGCAGTATTTT
TRBD1 . TRBJ2-2 TRBV4-1 CASSFPDRAVEELFF TGCGCCAGCAGCTTCCCGGACAGGGCGGTTGAGGAGCTGTTTTTT
TRBD2 . TRBJ2-3 TRBV6-5 CASSYGAGGPDTQYF TGTGCCAGCAGTTATGGAGCGGGAGGGCCAGATACGCAGTATTTT
TRBD2 . TRBJ2-1 TRBV9 CASSVGTSGRAGVFF TGTGCCAGCAGCGTCGGGACTAGCGGGAGGGCCGGGGTGTTCTTC
. . TRBJ2-1 TRBV27 CASSLSSGGIYNEQFF TGTGCCAGCAGTTTATCTAGCGGAGGCATCTACAATGAGCAGTTCTTC
TRBD1 few TRBJ1-2 TRBV28 CASRVDREDGYTF TGTGCCAGCAGAGTGGACAGGGAGGATGGCTACACCTTC